This T cell receptor (beta chain) was retrieved from a study of OX40 agonist ivuxolimab in advanced cancers. Study background: Patients got intravenous ivuxolimab at 0.01 to 10 mg/kg every 2 weeks. Whole-study findings and limits: With doses of 0.1 to 3.0 mg/kg, CD4+ and CD8+ blood T cells had undergone clonal expansion by week 6.

Comment on this clone: Its antigen is not known. Other DNA variants within this sample encode the same CDR3.

No patient had autoimmune disease or received systemic immunosuppression. The germline V gene has CDR1 SGHDN and CDR2 FVKESK. The CDR3 sequence is 15 residues long. The germline V and J ends were trimmed by 1 base and 1 base, with 11 bases remaining between them. Profiled with immunoSEQ multiplex PCR; TCRdb holds only in-frame clones, not every one. The sample holds approximately 24,000 clones; approximately 77% are singletons and the top ten take 2% to 2.5%. The TCR sequence derives from an adult with an advanced solid tumor such as melanoma, head and neck, liver or kidney cancer. The material sequenced was CD4+ or CD8+ T cells sorted from blood, taken in a trial of the OX40 agonist ivuxolimab. The V gene is TRBV14, the J gene TRBJ2-7, with D perhaps matching TRBD1 (5 bases). This CDR3 reads CASSQGYRLSYEQYF. CDR3 nucleotide sequence: TGTGCCAGCAGCCAAGGGTACAGGCTGTCCTACGAGCAGTACTTC.